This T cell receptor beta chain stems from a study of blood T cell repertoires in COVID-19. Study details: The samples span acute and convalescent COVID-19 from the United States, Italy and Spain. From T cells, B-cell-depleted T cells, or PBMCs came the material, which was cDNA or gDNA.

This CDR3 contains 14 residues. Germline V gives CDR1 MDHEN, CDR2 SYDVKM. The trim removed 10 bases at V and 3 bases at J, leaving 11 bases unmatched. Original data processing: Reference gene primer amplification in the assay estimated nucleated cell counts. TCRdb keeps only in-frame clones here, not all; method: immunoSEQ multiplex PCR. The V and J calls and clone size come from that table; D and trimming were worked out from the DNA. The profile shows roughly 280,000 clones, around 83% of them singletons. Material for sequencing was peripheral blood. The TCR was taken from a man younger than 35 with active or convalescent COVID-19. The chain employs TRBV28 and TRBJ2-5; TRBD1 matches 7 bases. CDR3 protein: CATLLQGSKETQYF. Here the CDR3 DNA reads TGTGCCACCCTTCTACAGGGGTCAAAAGAGACCCAGTACTTC.